A selection of T cell receptor beta chains follows, all from one sample in a study of T cell changes during pregnancy in multiple sclerosis. The repertoire was sequenced with immunoSEQ multiplex PCR; TCRdb's copy has only in-frame clones and lacks some. The table records about 42,000 clones, about 85% of them present only once. The specimen comprised CD4+ T cells from peripheral blood mononuclear cells, sampled after pregnancy. These receptor sequences come from a female donor with multiple sclerosis, enrolled in a pregnancy study. The CDR3 runs from the conserved cysteine through the conserved F or W. D genes are given only for firm matches. Size values are once, few and many counts, or a class for expanded clones, and some rows have none.

TRBV7-2,TRBJ2-1,TRBD2,-,TGTGCCAGCAGCTTAGACCCGCGGGGGGGATACAATGAGCAGTTCTTC,CASSLDPRGGYNEQFF
TRBV28,TRBJ1-2,-,-,TGTGCCAGCGCCAGGGTGAAGTGGTATGGCTACACCTTC,CASARVKWYGYTF
TRBV29-1,TRBJ1-1,-,medium-sized,TGCAGCGTACCTTACAGGGACACTGAAGCTTTCTTT,CSVPYRDTEAFF
TRBV6-1,TRBJ1-2,TRBD1,-,TGTGCCAGCGTCAGACGGGACAGGCCATCGTATGGCTACACCTTC,CASVRRDRPSYGYTF
TRBV5-1,TRBJ2-2,-,-,TGCGCCACTCGGGGGGCCGAAACCGGGGAGCTGTTTTTT,CATRGAETGELFF
TRBV5-1,TRBJ2-5,-,-,TGCGCCAGCAGCCTCGCAGGGGTGCAAGAGACCCAGTACTTC,CASSLAGVQETQYF
TRBV7-3,TRBJ1-2,TRBD1,-,TGTGCCAGCAGCCTGACAGGGGCCGGGGACTATGGCTACACCTTC,CASSLTGAGDYGYTF
TRBV6-6,TRBJ1-6,-,-,TGTGCCAGCAGTTCGGCGGGACCCCTCCACTTT,CASSSAGPLHF
TRBV5-1,TRBJ2-5,-,-,TGCGCCAGCAGCTTAGGGCCCCCGGGGCAGGGGTTTCTGACCCAGTACTTC,CASSLGPPGQGFLTQYF
TRBV7-4,TRBJ2-2,TRBD1,-,TGTGCCAGCATCCCTCCCCTCGGGACAGCGAACACCGGGGAGCTGTTTTTT,CASIPPLGTANTGELFF
TRBV30,TRBJ1-4,-,-,TGTGCCTGGAGTCCGGGGCAGGGGATAAATGAAAAACTGTTTTTT,CAWSPGQGINEKLFF
TRBV2,TRBJ2-6,TRBD1,-,TGTGCCAGCGGGACAGGGGTGCGGGGGGCCAACGTCCTGACTTTC,CASGTGVRGANVLTF
TRBV29-1,TRBJ2-1,TRBD1,-,TGCAGCGTCGACAGGGACAGATACTACAATGAGCAGTTCTTC,CSVDRDRYYNEQFF
TRBV5-4,TRBJ1-2,TRBD1,-,TGTGCCATCAGAGAAACAGGGGGAGGCTACACCTTC,CAIRETGGGYTF
TRBV5-5,TRBJ2-7,-,-,TGTGCCAGCAGCTTGACCCTAGTCTATTCCTACGAGCAGTACTTC,CASSLTLVYSYEQYF
TRBV7-2,TRBJ2-7,TRBD1,-,TGTGCCAGCAGTCCTGGACAGGGGCTACCCTACGAGCAGTACTTC,CASSPGQGLPYEQYF
TRBV7-7,TRBJ2-7,TRBD1,-,TGTGCTAGCAGCTATACAGGGGACAGCGAGCAGTACTTC,CASSYTGDSEQYF
TRBV28,TRBJ1-2,-,-,TGTGCCAGCAAGGTCAGGGCAGAGAAAAACTTC,CASKVRAEKNF
TRBV6-1,TRBJ2-7,TRBD1,-,TGTGCCAGCAGTGAACAACCGACAGGGGGCAGCGAGCAGTACTTC,CASSEQPTGGSEQYF
TRBV5-8,TRBJ2-7,TRBD2,-,TGTGCCAGCAGCCACGAAGCGGGGGGCCTTCCTCCCTACGAGCAGTACTTC,CASSHEAGGLPPYEQYF
TRBV2,TRBJ2-3,TRBD2,-,TGTGCCAGCAGTTTCAGCGGGGGGGACACAGATACGCAGTATTTT,CASSFSGGDTDTQYF
TRBV6-5,TRBJ2-2,-,-,TGTGCCAGCAGTTATCCCCCGGGAGCGCCAACCGGGGAGCTGTTTTTT,CASSYPPGAPTGELFF
TRBV18,TRBJ1-4,-,-,TGTGCCAGCTCGCCTCTTGGGGGAGGATTTAATGAAAAACTGTTTTTT,CASSPLGGGFNEKLFF
TRBV15,TRBJ1-4,-,-,TGTGCCACCAGCAGACTTCCGGGTTTCCGGAATGAAAAACTGTTTTTT,CATSRLPGFRNEKLFF
TRBV28,TRBJ1-2,-,-,TGTGCCAGCAGTTCGTCAAGGGAGGGCTATGGCTACACCTTC,CASSSSREGYGYTF
TRBV28,TRBJ2-7,TRBD2,-,TGTGCCAGCAGTGGCGGGGGGCTTTTCTCCTACGAGCAGTACTTC,CASSGGGLFSYEQYF
TRBV5-1,TRBJ1-1,-,-,TGCGCCAGCAGCCAGGGGATTACGAACACTGAAGCTTTCTTT,CASSQGITNTEAFF
TRBV4-1,TRBJ2-3,TRBD2,-,TGCGCCAGCAGCTCACCTAGGCGTAGCGGGGAGGGAGATACGCAGTATTTT,CASSSPRRSGEGDTQYF
TRBV5-1,TRBJ2-7,TRBD2,few,TGCGCCAGCAGCTCCTCTAGCGGGGGGGCCTACGAGCAGTACTTC,CASSSSSGGAYEQYF
TRBV7-6,TRBJ1-2,TRBD1,-,TGTGCCAGCAGCTCCAGGGGGCTGGGGTATGGCTACACCTTC,CASSSRGLGYGYTF
TRBV2,TRBJ2-1,TRBD1,few,TGTGCCAGCAATGGACAGGGCGGGAACAATGAGCAGTTCTTC,CASNGQGGNNEQFF
TRBV7-9,TRBJ1-4,-,-,TGTGCCAGCAGCTTAGTTCTAGCAACTAATGAAAAACTGTTTTTT,CASSLVLATNEKLFF
TRBV6-5,TRBJ2-5,-,-,TGTGCCAGCAGTTACTCGCCGGTCCGAGCGACAGAGACCCAGTACTTC,CASSYSPVRATETQYF
TRBV7-2,TRBJ1-1,-,-,TGTGCCAGCAGCCCACGGGTGCTGGCCCACACTGAAGCTTTCTTT,CASSPRVLAHTEAFF
TRBV6-6,TRBJ1-5,TRBD1,-,TGTGCCAGCAGTTACCGTTGGGACAGGTTCAATCAGCCCCAGCATTTT,CASSYRWDRFNQPQHF
TRBV4-1,TRBJ2-1,TRBD2,-,TGCGCCAGCAGCCTTCTCGGACTAGCGGGCTCCTACAATGAGCAGTTCTTC,CASSLLGLAGSYNEQFF
TRBV4-1,TRBJ1-1,-,-,TGCGCCAGCAGCCCCTCTCAGGGTACGAAGGCTGAAGCTTTCTTT,CASSPSQGTKAEAFF
TRBV9,TRBJ2-5,-,few,TGTGCCAGCAGCGTAAGCCCAACCCAAGAGACCCAGTACTTC,CASSVSPTQETQYF
TRBV4-1,TRBJ1-5,-,once,TGCGCCAGCAGCTACAGGGAACGGGGCAATCAGCCCCAGCATTTT,CASSYRERGNQPQHF
TRBV28,TRBJ2-4,TRBD2,-,TGTGCCAGCAGTTCGGGGGGGGGCGACAGAAACATTCAGTACTTC,CASSSGGGDRNIQYF
TRBV4-3,TRBJ1-3,-,-,TGCGCCAGCAGCCAAGACCCCCCAGGGAATGGAAACACCATATATTTT,CASSQDPPGNGNTIYF
TRBV28,TRBJ1-2,-,-,TGTGCCAGCAGTTTAGGTTTGGTAGGGGTCTATGGCTACACCTTC,CASSLGLVGVYGYTF
TRBV7-2,TRBJ2-7,TRBD2,-,TGTGCCAGCAGCTTAGGGGGGACTAGCGGGGTATACGAGCAGTACTTC,CASSLGGTSGVYEQYF
TRBV18,TRBJ2-5,TRBD1,-,TGTGCCAGCTCACCACTCGCAGGGGGCCGAGAGACCCAGTACTTC,CASSPLAGGRETQYF
TRBV11-2,TRBJ2-5,-,-,TGTGCCAGCAGCCGCGGGACCCAGTACTTC,CASSRGTQYF
TRBV6-1,TRBJ2-5,-,-,TGTGCCAGCAGCTCCCTGATTGGCGAGACCCAGTACTTC,CASSSLIGETQYF
TRBV5-1,TRBJ1-2,-,-,TGCGCCAGCAGCTTGCGGGTGAACTATGGCTACACCTTC,CASSLRVNYGYTF
TRBV2,TRBJ1-5,-,-,TGTGCCAGCAGTGCAACAGGGCTACAGCCCCAGCATTTT,CASSATGLQPQHF
TRBV19,TRBJ2-3,-,once,TGTGCCAGCTCAGGGGACGTCGGCGCAGATACGCAGTATTTT,CASSGDVGADTQYF
TRBV28,TRBJ1-1,TRBD1,few,TGTGCCAGCAGTTTCCTGACAGGGGGAAGGAACACTGAAGCTTTCTTT,CASSFLTGGRNTEAFF
TRBV19,TRBJ1-2,TRBD1,-,TGTGCCAGTAGAACCGGACAGGGTCGGTATGGCTACACCTTC,CASRTGQGRYGYTF
TRBV6-5,TRBJ2-3,-,-,TGTGCCAGCAGTCCACCGGGGACAGATACGCAGTATTTT,CASSPPGTDTQYF
TRBV5-1,TRBJ1-2,TRBD1,-,TGCGCCAGCAGCGGTACCGGGACAGGAGAGAAGGACACCTTC,CASSGTGTGEKDTF
TRBV30,TRBJ2-5,TRBD2,-,TGTGCCTGGAGTGCGACTAGCGTGGAGACCCAGTACTTC,CAWSATSVETQYF
TRBV15,TRBJ1-2,-,-,TGTGCCACCAGCAGAGATGGGAGTTGGGGCTACACCTTC,CATSRDGSWGYTF
TRBV10-3,TRBJ1-2,-,-,TGTGCCAGCTACGACACCGGCTATGGCTACACCTTC,CASYDTGYGYTF
TRBV5-4,TRBJ1-1,-,once,TGCGCCAGCAGCCCCGAATACATGAACACTGAAGCTTTCTTT,CASSPEYMNTEAFF
TRBV7-3,TRBJ2-2,TRBD1,-,TGTGCCAGCAGTCAAGACAGGGCAGGCGGGGAGCTGTTTTTT,CASSQDRAGGELFF